The source of this T cell receptor (beta chain) is a study of T cells in Graves' hyperthyroidism and ophthalmopathy (dated by TCRdb to the late 2010s). At the level of the whole study: Peripheral blood samples were taken at the time of initial diagnosis, prior to any treatment. To identify TCR V-J signatures that set the groups apart, the researchers used a discovery cohort of 100 patients, made up of 40 to 45 with Graves' ophthalmopathy and some 56 with stable Graves' hyperthyroidism. Whether ophthalmopathy could be predicted prospectively was tested in an independent validation cohort made up of 18 to 20 hyperthyroidism patients plus 17 patients who later progressed to ophthalmopathy. The 85 to 100 discovery patients were randomly split 7:3 into training and test sets. Thyroid tissue and blood T-cell repertoires from several Graves' hyperthyroidism patients were also compared in the study. After sampling, hyperthyroidism patients received methimazole starting at 30 mg daily, and ophthalmopathy patients received high-dose intravenous methylprednisolone. The paper describes TCR Vbeta CDR3 sequencing of around 140 peripheral blood samples, made up of some 42 ophthalmopathy patients, around 78 hyperthyroidism patients and 17 progressor patients.

Amplification of TCR beta CDR3 regions was carried out from RNA transcripts. The first round of RT-PCR for the TCR CDR3 was performed with the HTBI primer set and the Qiagen OneStep RT-PCR kit. Libraries were constructed in a second round of multiplex PCR, after which size selection and purification were performed. Paired-end sequencing of the libraries was performed with 100 bp reads on an Illumina HiSeq2000. The paper's data handling went like this. SOAPnuke was used to process the raw data, throwing out any read that contained adapters or uncalled bases, had a mean Phred below 15, or lacked an exact constant-primer or identifier match. High-quality paired reads were merged with COPE v1.2.5, and unique nucleotide sequences were defined as clonotypes. MiTCR v1.1 was used to align the clonotypes against IMGT TRBV, TRBD and TRBJ reference segments. The analysis included only V-J combinations with a frequency above 0.0001, which together covered around 99% of the repertoires. A TCS score was defined as the ratio of F50 (clonal expansion) to E x V (chaos), with BLOSUM62-based TCRdist applied between CDR3 peptides within each V-J. Welch's t-statistics and random forest reduced roughly 530 V-J features to some 14, which were used in a naive Bayes classifier (R e1071). Through fastp at Q25 and MiXCR, TCRdb rebuilt clones from the public reads, retaining in-frame beta chains. Entries are consolidated by CDR3 protein sequence, retaining the most common genes and DNA. Here the V and J calls rest on TCRdb's processing, not on the authors' analysis. The sample has about 500,000 distinct CDR3 sequences on record, 15% to 20% of them singletons. The ten largest make up approximately 15% of the sample.

General findings and caveats noted by the study authors: Blood samples also contained most of the expanded thyroid clonotypes (frequency above 0.001), which suggests that blood repertoires may reflect thyroid immune responses. During validation, the model predicted progression to ophthalmopathy a median of approximately 7 months ahead of onset, with more than 55% sensitivity and 72.22% specificity. Sample size was not statistically predetermined, and investigators were not blinded to group allocation. A model built on a 13 V-J signature distinguished ophthalmopathy from stable hyperthyroidism, reaching 85% to 90% sensitivity and about 81% specificity in cross-validation and 80%/75% in testing.

Ophthalmopathy patients had moderately to severely active disease, with a Clinical Activity Score of 3 or more, a NOSPECS grade of 4 or more, and a disease duration of less than 3 months. Any patient with an uncontrolled infection, another autoimmune disease, pregnancy or lactation was excluded. Diagnoses were established on the basis of clinical symptoms, serum thyroxine and TRAb, thyroid ultrasound, and orbital computed tomography. Ficoll-Paque density gradient centrifugation was used to isolate PBMCs from about 9.4 ml of fresh peripheral blood. Trizol reagent was used to extract total RNA, and RNA quality was then checked on an Agilent 2100 Bioanalyzer. This clonotype was observed a handful of times. Its binding antigen is unknown. No quality values exist for individual bases; no much larger clone is one base distant. The source material was blood. This TCR came from a woman younger than 35 with Graves' ophthalmopathy.

The DNA sequence is as follows: TGTGCCAGCAGCTTATGGGACAGATCCTATAATTCACCCCTCCACTTT. Protein translation: CASSLWDRSYNSPLHF. The chain couples TRBV7-9 to TRBJ1-6, with TRBD1 identical over 7 junction bases. V is cut back by 2 bases and J by 1 base, with 2 bases in the junction unmatched. The CDR3, cysteine through phenylalanine, is 16 amino acids long. Solely the CDR3 DNA is kept, with 48 bases framed from the first base. CDR1 SEHNR and CDR2 FQNEAQ were looked up in the germline V gene (reference sequence).